One sample yielded the 29 T cell receptor beta chains listed below, sequenced in a study of blood T cell repertoires in COVID-19. Sequencing was performed with immunoSEQ multiplex PCR; in TCRdb, only in-frame clones are kept and a portion is missing. The data contain about 140,000 clones, around 90% of them singletons. Material: peripheral blood. The receptors stem from a woman aged 55 to 70 with acute or convalescent COVID-19.

The rearrangement joins TRBV6-2 or TRBV6-3 to TRBJ1-1; D ambiguous. The CDR3 consists of 14 residues. V lost 4 bases to trimming and J lost 3 bases, with 12 bases between them. Per the germline V gene, CDR1 is MNHEY and CDR2 is SVGEGT. CDR3 sequence: CASSFQRRDTEAFF. CDR3 coding DNA: TGTGCCAGCAGTTTCCAGAGGAGGGACACTGAAGCTTTCTTT.

The chain employs TRBV5-1 and TRBJ1-4, with D unclear. Germline CDR1 is SGHRS and CDR2 is YFSETQ. V gave up 0 bases and J gave up 5 bases, with 8 bases separating them. The CDR3 has 14 residues. The CDR3 sequence: CASSLGQMNEKLFF. Written as DNA, the CDR3 is TGCGCCAGCAGCTTGGGACAAATGAATGAAAAACTGTTTTTT.

The chain joins TRBV12-5 to TRBJ1-1; maybe TRBD1 (6 bases). CDR1 and CDR2 (germline): LGHNT, FRNRAP. Trimming left V 6 bases short and J 0 bases short, with 29 bases between. The CDR3 totals 20 residues. The CDR3 nucleotides read TGTGCTAGTGGCCGAAACGGGGACACATACGGCCCGGGGATGAACACTGAAGCTTTCTTT. Amino acids: CASGRNGDTYGPGMNTEAFF.

The CDR3: CASSPGTSGDNEQFF. The CDR3 coding sequence is TGTGCCAGCAGCCCCGGGACTAGCGGGGACAATGAGCAGTTCTTC. The gene calls are TRBV11-2 and TRBJ2-1, with 13 bases that match TRBD2. V was pared by 5 bases and J by 5 bases, with 3 bases of the junction left unmatched. CDR1 SGHAT and CDR2 FQNNGV come from the germline V gene. The CDR3 extends over 15 amino acids. Drawing the rest from reference TRBV11-2 and TRBJ2-1, the complete variable domain is EAGVAQSPRYKIIEKRQSVAFWCNPISGHATLYWYQQILGQGPKLLIQFQNNGVVDDSQLPKDRFSAERLKGVDSTLKIQPAKLEDSAVYLCASSPGTSGDNEQFFGPGTRLTVL.

Only one count was recorded for this clone. V gene TRBV12-3 or TRBV12-4 combines with J gene TRBJ1-4, with a tentative D call TRBD1 (5 bases). The CDR3 is made up of 13 amino acids. The germline V and J ends were trimmed by 7 bases and 6 bases, with 12 bases remaining between them. As DNA, the CDR3 is TGTGCCAGCATAAAGGGGAGGGATGAAAAACTGTTTTTT. It specifies CASIKGRDEKLFF.

This chain links TRBV5-1 with TRBJ1-2; no firm D call. There are 14 residues in the CDR3. CDR1 and CDR2 from the germline V gene are SGHRS and YFSETQ. V gave up 4 bases and J gave up 0 bases, with 10 bases separating them. The CDR3, as DNA: TGCGCCAGCAGCCATGAGTCGGCTAACTATGGCTACACCTTC. This gives the protein CASSHESANYGYTF.

The rearrangement joins TRBV19 to TRBJ2-3, with TRBD2 identical over 9 bases. Trimming took 1 base from V and 2 from J; bases not matched to a gene: 7. Germline CDR1 and CDR2: LNHDA and SQIVND (reference sequence). CDR3 length equals 17 residues. DNA for the CDR3: TGTGCCAGTAGTATAGGCCCCGGGACTAGCTTCACAGATACGCAGTATTTT. Protein: CASSIGPGTSFTDTQYF.

J is TRBJ2-2 and V is TRBV24-1; D gene ambiguous. Germline CDR1 KGHDR, CDR2 SFDVKD. V lost 6 bases to trimming and J lost 0 bases, with 13 bases between them. CDR3 size: 16 residues. The CDR3 sequence: CATSTRHVANTGELFF. CDR3 coding DNA: TGTGCCACCAGTACAAGACATGTCGCGAACACCGGGGAGCTGTTTTTT.

The gene calls are TRBV20-1 and TRBJ1-1; possibly TRBD1 for D (5 bases). The V end lost 3 bases, the J end lost 0 bases, and 17 bases lay between the germline ends. CDR1 and CDR2 (germline): DFQATT, SNEGSKA (reference sequence). The CDR3 has 16 residues. The CDR3 bases are TGCAGTGCTAGTATAGTCACAGGAGTAATGAACACTGAAGCTTTCTTT. Amino acids: CSASIVTGVMNTEAFF.

The V gene is TRBV5-1, the J gene TRBJ2-7, with 12 bases that match TRBD1. This CDR3 is built from 14 residues. CDR1 and CDR2 (germline): SGHRS, YFSETQ. V lost 3 bases and J lost 4; bases outside the gene matches: 2. The CDR3 is CASSWDRGPYEQYF. The CDR3 DNA is TGCGCCAGCAGCTGGGACAGGGGGCCGTACGAGCAGTACTTC. Based on the CDR3 plus reference TRBV5-1 and TRBJ2-7, the full variable domain is KAGVTQTPRYLIKTRGQQVTLSCSPISGHRSVSWYQQTPGQGLQFLFEYFSETQRNKGNFPGRFSGRQFSNSRSEMNVSTLELGDSALYLCASSWDRGPYEQYFGPGTRLTVT.

This chain connects TRBV4-3 to TRBJ1-2, with D uncertain. V was shortened by 0 bases and J by 4 bases, with 18 bases between the two germline ends. The V gene's germline CDR1 is LGHNA and CDR2 YSLEER. CDR3 length: 17 amino acids. This chain's CDR3 is CASSQERDSGIRYGYTF. CDR3 sequence (DNA): TGCGCCAGCAGCCAAGAACGGGATTCCGGTATTCGCTATGGCTACACCTTC.

The chain uses TRBV24-1 and TRBJ2-2, with a weak D call TRBD2 (5 bases). Germline loops: CDR1 KGHDR, CDR2 SFDVKD. V was trimmed by 4 bases and J by 6 bases, leaving 17 bases between them. CDR3 length: 16 residues. CDR3 sequence reads: CATSDLLTSSAGELFF. CDR3 nucleotide sequence: TGTGCCACCAGTGACCTACTTACTAGTTCGGCCGGGGAGCTGTTTTTT.

The V and J genes are TRBV7-2 and TRBJ1-5; 9 bases agree with TRBD1. Germline V gene lookup returns CDR1 SGHTA and CDR2 FQGNSA. V trimming: 2 bases; J trimming: 5 bases; junction bases outside the gene matches: 7. This CDR3 spans 16 amino acids. Here the CDR3 reads CASSLTGGYSDQPQHF. In DNA, the CDR3 is TGTGCCAGCAGCTTAACAGGGGGCTACTCCGATCAGCCCCAGCATTTT.

The genes are TRBV29-1 and TRBJ2-7; 8 bases fit TRBD2. The trim removed 5 bases at V and 6 bases at J, leaving 9 bases unmatched. Germline values: CDR1 SQVTM, CDR2 ANQGSEA. This CDR3 is built from 13 residues. CDR3 sequence: CSVSPGLGVEQYF. CDR3 nucleotides: TGCAGCGTTTCTCCGGGACTAGGCGTCGAGCAGTACTTC.

J is TRBJ2-6 and V is TRBV28, with D unclear. With 5 bases removed from V and 0 bases from J, the gap between germline ends came to 8 bases. CDR1 and CDR2 (germline): MDHEN, SYDVKM. The CDR3 is 15 residues long. DNA of the CDR3: TGTGCCAGCAGTCAGCACAGCTCTGGGGCCAACGTCCTGACTTTC. Its translation: CASSQHSSGANVLTF.

This chain links TRBV2 with TRBJ1-4; D remains unclear. The CDR3 runs 17 residues. V was cut by 2 bases and J by 0 bases, with 13 bases left in between. Germline V gene data show CDR1 as SNHLY and CDR2 as FYNNEI. The DNA of the CDR3 is TGTGCCAGCAGTGAACCCCGGGAGAAGGCAACTAATGAAAAACTGTTTTTT. This translates into CASSEPREKATNEKLFF.

The CDR3 spells CATSDPGEGNYGYTF. CDR3 DNA: TGTGCCACCAGTGATCCTGGGGAGGGCAACTATGGCTACACCTTC. The chain employs TRBV24-1 and TRBJ1-2, with D unresolved. CDR1 and CDR2 from the germline V gene are KGHDR and SFDVKD. The germline V and J ends were trimmed by 3 bases and 2 bases, with 12 bases remaining between them. The CDR3 covers 15 residues.

The V call is TRBV7-2, the J call TRBJ2-7; D unresolved. Between the trimmed V and J ends, which lost 0 bases and 3 bases, there was a span of 9 bases. CDR1 and CDR2 (germline): SGHTA, FQGNSA. CDR3 size: 14 residues. The CDR3 loop is CASSLAGPNYEQYF. Here the CDR3 DNA reads TGTGCCAGCAGCTTAGCGGGCCCCAACTACGAGCAGTACTTC.

This clone was observed a few times. The chain carries TRBV6-4 and TRBJ1-3, with TRBD1 as a possible D gene (6 bases). CDR1 and CDR2 (germline): MRHNA, SNTAGT. V dropped 4 bases and J dropped 5 bases, with 18 bases sitting between them. The CDR3 is 16 amino acids. Here the CDR3 reads CASSGGSGDFRNTIYF. The DNA for the CDR3 is TGTGCCAGCAGTGGCGGATCAGGGGATTTTAGAAACACCATATATTTT.

The chain combines TRBV28 with TRBJ1-6, with TRBD1 identical over 7 bases. This CDR3 is 15 amino acids long. Germline V gene sequence: CDR1 MDHEN, CDR2 SYDVKM. Trimming at V came to 4 bases and at J to 6 bases, leaving 6 bases not matched to a gene. CDR3 amino acids: CASSSQGPGNSPLHF. The CDR3 region has the DNA TGTGCCAGCAGTTCACAGGGGCCGGGTAATTCACCCCTCCACTTT.

The chain has TRBV6-4 and TRBJ2-3; D uncertain. This CDR3 spans 13 amino acids. The V and J ends lost 2 bases and 3 bases respectively, with 6 bases between them. Germline-derived CDR1 and CDR2 are MRHNA and SNTAGT. CDR3 region: CASSDGSTDTQYF. CDR3 bases: TGTGCCAGCAGTGACGGCAGTACAGATACGCAGTATTTT.

The J gene is TRBJ1-1, the V gene TRBV27; D unclear. Germline CDR1 is MNHEY and CDR2 is SMNVEV (reference sequence). V was cut by 6 bases and J by 7 bases, with 21 bases left in between. This CDR3 spans 15 amino acids. The CDR3 bases are TGTGCCAGCAGCTCCCCCCGGGGTTTAGGCTTTGAAGCTTTCTTT. Amino acids: CASSSPRGLGFEAFF.

This chain connects TRBV6-5 to TRBJ2-7; the D gene is possibly TRBD1 (6 bases). The germline V and J ends were trimmed by 0 bases and 0 bases, with 9 bases remaining between them. The CDR3 is 15 amino acids. Germline CDR1 reads MNHEY; CDR2 reads SVGAGI. Here the CDR3 reads CASSYSRGFSYEQYF. Written as DNA, the CDR3 is TGTGCCAGCAGTTACTCAAGGGGGTTCTCCTACGAGCAGTACTTC.

This clone has just one count. This chain connects TRBV29-1 to TRBJ2-5; a weak D match, TRBD1 (6 bases). The V end was cut by 1 base, the J end by 3 bases, with 9 bases between. CDR3 length: 13 residues. Germline V gene sequence: CDR1 SQVTM, CDR2 ANQGSEA. This CDR3 is CSVEGGPKETQYF. The CDR3 DNA sequence: TGCAGCGTTGAAGGGGGGCCTAAAGAGACCCAGTACTTC.

The rearrangement uses TRBV2 and TRBJ1-1; perhaps TRBD1 as D (5 bases). The V gene's germline CDR1 is SNHLY and CDR2 FYNNEI. The CDR3 extends over 15 amino acids. The V and J ends lost 2 bases and 1 base respectively, with 11 bases between them. CDR3 region: CASSERGRENTEAFF. The DNA of the CDR3 is TGTGCCAGCAGTGAAAGGGGCAGGGAGAACACTGAAGCTTTCTTT. The full variable domain, with the rest looked up from reference TRBV2 and TRBJ1-1, is EPEVTQTPSHQVTQMGQEVILRCVPISNHLYFYWYRQILGQKVEFLVSFYNNEISEKSEIFDDQFSVERPDGSNFTLKIRSTKLEDSAMYFCASSERGRENTEAFFGQGTRLTVV.

J is TRBJ2-1 and V is TRBV6-6; TRBD2 aligns across 8 bases. V was pared by 11 bases and J by 9 bases, with 15 bases of the junction left unmatched. From germline, CDR1 is MNHNY and CDR2 SVGAGI (reference sequence). The CDR3 runs 14 residues. The CDR3 region has the DNA TGTGCCGCCAGCGGGTGGCGGGGGGTCATTGAGCAGTTCTTC. Translating gives CAASGWRGVIEQFF.

This clone turned up a few times. The chain is built from TRBV5-1 and TRBJ1-4; no definite D call. V gave up 0 bases and J gave up 7 bases, with 13 bases separating them. The CDR3 totals 15 residues. Germline V gives CDR1 SGHRS, CDR2 YFSETQ. The CDR3 here is CASSLVAGMSEKLFF. CDR3 nucleotides: TGCGCCAGCAGCTTGGTCGCGGGGATGAGTGAAAAACTGTTTTTT.

V is TRBV5-1 and J is TRBJ2-3; D is perhaps TRBD2 (6 bases). Per the germline V gene, CDR1 is SGHRS and CDR2 is YFSETQ. CDR3 length: 15 residues. V was trimmed by 2 bases and J by 2 bases, leaving 12 bases between them. The CDR3 reads CASSFRDLYTDTQYF. In nucleotides, the CDR3 is TGCGCCAGCAGCTTCCGGGACTTATACACAGATACGCAGTATTTT.

Only one count was recorded for this clone. The chain carries TRBV7-3 and TRBJ1-1; the D is unclear. CDR1 is SGHTA and CDR2 is FQGTGA in the germline V gene. The length of the CDR3 is 12 residues. Trimming pared 4 bases from V and 1 base from J, leaving 4 bases between. The CDR3 DNA reads TGTGCCAGCAGCTCCCAGAACACTGAAGCTTTCTTT. Protein: CASSSQNTEAFF. The full variable domain, in which reference TRBV7-3 and TRBJ1-1 provide the parts outside the CDR3, is GAGVSQTPSNKVTEKGKYVELRCDPISGHTALYWYRQSLGQGPEFLIYFQGTGAADDSGLPNDRFFAVRPEGSVSTLKIQRTERGDSAVYLCASSSQNTEAFFGQGTRLTVV.